The sequence of this TCR beta chain was determined in a study of CD8 T cells in ankylosing spondylitis. TCRdb processed the 5' RACE reads anew with MiXCR; each CDR3 protein has one entry. The sample has more than 150,000 distinct CDR3 sequences; 15% to 20% are singletons. Overall study results and limits: A TCR beta motif made of fewer than ten highly homologous variants seemed typical of ankylosing spondylitis blood. A subset of motif variants has previously been described in the synovial fluid and blood of reactive arthritis.

With 5 bases removed from V and 0 bases from J, the gap between germline ends came to 11 bases. Germline values: CDR1 DFQATT, CDR2 SNEGSKA (reference sequence). The CDR3 is 14 amino acids. With respect to this clonotype: No antigen is known for it.

This receptor was identified in a male donor aged 10-30 years with ankylosing spondylitis or in good health (not recorded which). The source material was blood, either unsorted or a sorted T cell fraction (not recorded which). The J gene is TRBJ2-1, the V gene TRBV20-1; maybe TRBD2 (6 bases). CDR3 region: CSALGEASYNEQFF. The CDR3 coding sequence is TGCAGTGCTCTGGGGGAGGCCTCCTACAATGAGCAGTTCTTC.